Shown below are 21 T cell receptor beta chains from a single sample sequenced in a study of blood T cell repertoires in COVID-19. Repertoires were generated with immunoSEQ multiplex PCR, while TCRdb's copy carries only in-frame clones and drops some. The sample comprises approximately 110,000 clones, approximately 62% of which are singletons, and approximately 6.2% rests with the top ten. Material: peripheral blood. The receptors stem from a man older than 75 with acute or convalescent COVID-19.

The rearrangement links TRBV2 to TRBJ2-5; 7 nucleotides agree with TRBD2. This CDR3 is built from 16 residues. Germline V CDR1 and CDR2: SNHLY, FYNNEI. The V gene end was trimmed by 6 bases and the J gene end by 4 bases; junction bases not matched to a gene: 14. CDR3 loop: CASRSDLGGSGETQYF. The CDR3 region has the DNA TGTGCCAGCAGATCCGATCTGGGCGGGAGCGGAGAGACCCAGTACTTC.

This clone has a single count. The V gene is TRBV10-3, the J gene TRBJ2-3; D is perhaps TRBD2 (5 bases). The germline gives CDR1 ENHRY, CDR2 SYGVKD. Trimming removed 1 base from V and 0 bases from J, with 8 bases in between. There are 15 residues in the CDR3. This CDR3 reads CAISEYGSSTDTQYF. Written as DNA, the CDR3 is TGTGCCATCAGTGAGTATGGGAGTAGCACAGATACGCAGTATTTT.

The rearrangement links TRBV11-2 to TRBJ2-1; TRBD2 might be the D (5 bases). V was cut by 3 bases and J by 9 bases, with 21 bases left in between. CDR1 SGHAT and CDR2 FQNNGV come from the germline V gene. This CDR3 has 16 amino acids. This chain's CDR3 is CASSLALGGTGGEQFF. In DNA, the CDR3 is TGTGCCAGCAGCTTGGCCCTAGGAGGAACCGGCGGTGAGCAGTTCTTC.

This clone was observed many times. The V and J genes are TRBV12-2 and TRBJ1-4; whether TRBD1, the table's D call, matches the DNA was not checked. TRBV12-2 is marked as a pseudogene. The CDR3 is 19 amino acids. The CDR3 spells CASRTLAPDRRTTNEKLFF. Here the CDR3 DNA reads TGTGCAAGTCGCACGCTAGCCCCGGACAGGCGAACAACTAATGAAAAACTGTTTTTT.

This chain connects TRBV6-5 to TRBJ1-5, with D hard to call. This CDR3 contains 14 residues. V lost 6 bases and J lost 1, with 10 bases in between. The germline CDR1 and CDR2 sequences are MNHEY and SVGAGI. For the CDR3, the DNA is TGTGCCAGCAGCGCTACCCCCAGCAATCAGCCCCAGCATTTT. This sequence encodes CASSATPSNQPQHF.

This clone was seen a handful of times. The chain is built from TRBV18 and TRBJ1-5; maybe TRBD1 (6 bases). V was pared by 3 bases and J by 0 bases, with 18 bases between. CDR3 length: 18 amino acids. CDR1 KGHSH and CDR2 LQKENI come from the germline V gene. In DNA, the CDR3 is TGTGCCAGCTCACCTAAGGGACAAGGGTATTATAGCAATCAGCCCCAGCATTTT. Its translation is CASSPKGQGYYSNQPQHF. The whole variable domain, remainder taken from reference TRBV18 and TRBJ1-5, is NAGVMQNPRHLVRRRGQEARLRCSPMKGHSHVYWYRQLPEEGLKFMVYLQKENIIDESGMPKERFSAEFPKEGPSILRIQQVVRGDSAAYFCASSPKGQGYYSNQPQHFGDGTRLSIL.

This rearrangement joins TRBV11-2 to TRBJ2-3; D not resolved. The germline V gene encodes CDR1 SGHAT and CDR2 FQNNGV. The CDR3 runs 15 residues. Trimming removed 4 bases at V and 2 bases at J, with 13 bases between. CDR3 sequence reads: CASSSWSQNTDTQYF. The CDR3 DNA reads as TGTGCCAGCAGCTCCTGGTCTCAGAACACAGATACGCAGTATTTT. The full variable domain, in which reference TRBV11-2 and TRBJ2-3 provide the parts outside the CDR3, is EAGVAQSPRYKIIEKRQSVAFWCNPISGHATLYWYQQILGQGPKLLIQFQNNGVVDDSQLPKDRFSAERLKGVDSTLKIQPAKLEDSAVYLCASSSWSQNTDTQYFGPGTRLTVL.

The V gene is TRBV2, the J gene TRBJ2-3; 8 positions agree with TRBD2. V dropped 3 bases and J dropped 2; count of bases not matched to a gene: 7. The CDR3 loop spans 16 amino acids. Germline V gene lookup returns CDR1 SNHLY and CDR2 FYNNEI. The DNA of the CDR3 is TGTGCCAGCAGTGATAGGGCGGGAGGCAACACAGATACGCAGTATTTT. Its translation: CASSDRAGGNTDTQYF.

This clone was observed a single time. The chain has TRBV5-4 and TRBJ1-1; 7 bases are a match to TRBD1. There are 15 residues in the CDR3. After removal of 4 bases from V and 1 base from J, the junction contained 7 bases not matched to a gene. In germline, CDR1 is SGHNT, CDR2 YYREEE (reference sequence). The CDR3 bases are TGTGCCAGCAGCGGAGCGGACAGGACGAACACTGAAGCTTTCTTT. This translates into CASSGADRTNTEAFF.

This chain's CDR3 is CASSGLAEQYF. CDR3 DNA: TGTGCCAGTTCAGGACTAGCGGAGCAGTACTTC. V usage is TRBV28 and J usage is TRBJ2-7; 9 bases are a match to TRBD2. This CDR3 is built from 11 residues. V lost 9 bases to trimming and J lost 7 bases; unmatched junction nucleotides: 4. Per the germline V gene, CDR1 is MDHEN and CDR2 is SYDVKM.

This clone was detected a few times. The chain's CDR3 is CASSLAAYSYNEQFF. The CDR3 DNA is TGTGCCAGCAGCTTAGCGGCATACTCCTACAATGAGCAGTTCTTC. The V and J genes are TRBV7-2 and TRBJ2-1; D is undetermined. Trimming took 0 bases from V and 0 from J, leaving 6 bases between them. There are 15 residues in the CDR3. Germline lookup yields CDR1 SGHTA and CDR2 FQGNSA.

The CDR3 here is CASSLEGPQTGELFF. CDR3 coding DNA: TGCGCCAGCAGCTTGGAGGGGCCCCAAACCGGGGAGCTGTTTTTT. The chain recombines TRBV5-1 with TRBJ2-2, with a possible D match to TRBD1 (5 bases). Per germline, CDR1 SGHRS and CDR2 YFSETQ. The ends were cut back, 0 bases at V and 5 bases at J, with 11 bases in the middle. CDR3 length: 15 residues.

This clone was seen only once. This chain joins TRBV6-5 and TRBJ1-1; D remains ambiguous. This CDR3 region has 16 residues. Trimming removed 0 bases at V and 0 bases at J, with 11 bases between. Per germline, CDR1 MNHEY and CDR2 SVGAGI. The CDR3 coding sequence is TGTGCCAGCAGTTACTCCTACCGGTTATTGAACACTGAAGCTTTCTTT. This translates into CASSYSYRLLNTEAFF.

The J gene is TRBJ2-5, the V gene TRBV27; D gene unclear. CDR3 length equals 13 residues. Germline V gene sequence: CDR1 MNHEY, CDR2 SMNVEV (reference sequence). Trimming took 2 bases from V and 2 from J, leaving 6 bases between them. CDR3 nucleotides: TGTGCCAGCAGTTTACACTTTCAAGAGACCCAGTACTTC. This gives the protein CASSLHFQETQYF.

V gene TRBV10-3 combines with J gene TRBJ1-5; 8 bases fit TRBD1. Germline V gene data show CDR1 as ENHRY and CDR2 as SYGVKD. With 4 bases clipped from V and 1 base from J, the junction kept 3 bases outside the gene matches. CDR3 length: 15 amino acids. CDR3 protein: CAISAGQESNQPQHF. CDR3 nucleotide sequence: TGTGCCATCAGTGCGGGACAGGAAAGCAATCAGCCCCAGCATTTT.

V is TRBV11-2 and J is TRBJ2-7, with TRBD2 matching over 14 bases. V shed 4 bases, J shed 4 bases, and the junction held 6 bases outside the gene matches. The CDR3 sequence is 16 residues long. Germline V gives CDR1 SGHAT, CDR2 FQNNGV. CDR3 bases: TGTGCCAGCAGCTCCAGCCGGACTAGCGGGAGGTACGAGCAGTACTTC. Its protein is CASSSSRTSGRYEQYF.

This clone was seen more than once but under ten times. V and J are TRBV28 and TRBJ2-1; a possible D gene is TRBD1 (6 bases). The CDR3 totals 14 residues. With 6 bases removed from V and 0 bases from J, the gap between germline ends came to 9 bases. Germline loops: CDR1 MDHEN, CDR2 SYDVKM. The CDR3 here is CASRQGTSYNEQFF. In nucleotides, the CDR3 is TGTGCCAGCAGACAGGGTACCTCCTACAATGAGCAGTTCTTC.

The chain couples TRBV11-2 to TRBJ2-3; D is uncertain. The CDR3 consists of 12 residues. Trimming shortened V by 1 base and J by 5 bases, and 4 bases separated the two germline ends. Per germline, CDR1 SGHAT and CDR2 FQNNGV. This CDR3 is CASSLAEDTQYF. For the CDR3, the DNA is TGTGCCAGCAGCTTAGCAGAAGATACGCAGTATTTT.

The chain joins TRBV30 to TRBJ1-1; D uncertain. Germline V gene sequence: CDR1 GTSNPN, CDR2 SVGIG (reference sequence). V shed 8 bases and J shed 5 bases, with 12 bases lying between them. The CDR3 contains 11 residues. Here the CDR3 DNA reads TGTGCCAGCCGCAGGAGGACTGAAGCTTTCTTT. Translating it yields CASRRRTEAFF.

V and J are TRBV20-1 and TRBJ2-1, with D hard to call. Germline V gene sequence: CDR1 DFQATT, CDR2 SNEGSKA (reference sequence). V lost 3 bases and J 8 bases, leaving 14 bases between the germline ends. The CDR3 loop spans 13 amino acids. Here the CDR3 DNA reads TGCAGTGCTAGTTCAGGCCCCGTCTATGAGCAGTTCTTC. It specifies CSASSGPVYEQFF.

The CDR3 loop is CASRREVNSPLHF. CDR3 nucleotides: TGTGCCAGCCGTCGGGAAGTAAATTCACCCCTCCACTTT. This rearrangement joins TRBV28 to TRBJ1-6; no firm D call. Germline CDR1 reads MDHEN; CDR2 reads SYDVKM. There are 13 residues in the CDR3. V was trimmed by 8 bases and J by 7 bases, leaving 12 bases between them.